This is a list of T cell receptor beta chains from one sample in a study of response to subunit inactivated influenza vaccine. TCRdb re-derived calls from the RT-PCR reads in MiXCR, one entry per CDR3 protein. The profile covers 300,000 to 350,000 distinct CDR3 sequences, with 21% appearing a single time and roughly a tenth taken by the ten largest. Source: PBMCs from blood, taken 21 months after vaccination. The source is a man aged 50 to 69 who received an inactivated influenza vaccine. Both conserved end residues are part of each CDR3. The order of the fields is V gene, J gene, clone size, CDR3 length, D gene, CDR3 protein, CDR3 DNA. The D gene is left open where the match is weak. Clone size is stated in some rows and not others, as once, few, many or a class when expanded.

v_gene: TRBV12-3/TRBV12-4
j_gene: TRBJ2-1
abundance: -
len: 12
d_gene: -
CDR3aa: CASSPPRGEQFF
CDR3nt: TGTGCCAGCAGCCCTCCCCGGGGGGAGCAGTTCTTC

v_gene: TRBV11-1
j_gene: TRBJ2-2
abundance: many
len: 14
d_gene: -
CDR3aa: CASRGQGGTGELFF
CDR3nt: TGTGCCAGCCGGGGCCAGGGAGGCACCGGGGAGCTGTTTTTT

v_gene: TRBV6-1
j_gene: TRBJ1-1
abundance: -
len: 14
d_gene: -
CDR3aa: CASTSADWNTEAFF
CDR3nt: TGTGCCAGCACCTCAGCGGACTGGAACACTGAAGCTTTCTTT

v_gene: TRBV12-3/TRBV12-4
j_gene: TRBJ1-5
abundance: few
len: 15
d_gene: -
CDR3aa: CASSSLPQANQPQHF
CDR3nt: TGTGCCAGCAGTTCATTACCACAGGCAAATCAGCCCCAGCATTTT

v_gene: TRBV13
j_gene: TRBJ2-5
abundance: -
len: 14
d_gene: TRBD1
CDR3aa: CASSLGGGEETQYF
CDR3nt: TGTGCCAGCAGCTTAGGAGGGGGCGAGGAGACCCAGTACTTC

v_gene: TRBV4-2
j_gene: TRBJ1-2
abundance: few
len: 15
d_gene: TRBD1
CDR3aa: CASSQERQGTYGYTF
CDR3nt: TGTGCCAGCAGCCAAGAAAGACAGGGGACCTATGGCTACACCTTC

v_gene: TRBV5-1
j_gene: TRBJ2-2
abundance: -
len: 12
d_gene: -
CDR3aa: CASSGDGTHAFF
CDR3nt: TGCGCCAGCAGCGGAGACGGGACACACGCGTTTTTT

v_gene: TRBV28
j_gene: TRBJ1-2
abundance: many
len: 11
d_gene: -
CDR3aa: CATRGLYGYTF
CDR3nt: TGTGCCACCCGCGGTCTCTATGGCTACACCTTC

v_gene: TRBV28
j_gene: TRBJ2-7
abundance: -
len: 15
d_gene: -
CDR3aa: CASSFLRTATYEQYF
CDR3nt: TGTGCCAGCAGTTTTTTAAGGACGGCGACCTACGAGCAGTACTTC

v_gene: TRBV5-1
j_gene: TRBJ2-3
abundance: -
len: 15
d_gene: -
CDR3aa: CASRRLASGTDTQYF
CDR3nt: TGCGCCAGTCGGCGACTGGCTAGCGGCACAGATACGCAGTATTTT

v_gene: TRBV10-3
j_gene: TRBJ1-6
abundance: many
len: 13
d_gene: TRBD1
CDR3aa: CAISGQGHSPLHF
CDR3nt: TGTGCCATCAGTGGACAGGGGCATTCACCCCTCCACTTT

v_gene: TRBV5-6
j_gene: TRBJ1-5
abundance: many
len: 12
d_gene: -
CDR3aa: CASSRGNQPQHF
CDR3nt: TGTGCCAGCAGTAGGGGGAACCAGCCCCAGCATTTT

v_gene: TRBV3-1
j_gene: TRBJ1-1
abundance: few
len: 13
d_gene: -
CDR3aa: CASSQAVPAEAFF
CDR3nt: TGTGCCAGCAGCCAAGCGGTCCCCGCTGAAGCTTTCTTT

v_gene: TRBV10-3
j_gene: TRBJ2-2
abundance: few
len: 19
d_gene: TRBD2
CDR3aa: CAISGQTNKREGRTGELFF
CDR3nt: TGTGCCATCAGTGGCCAAACTAACAAGCGGGAGGGCCGTACCGGGGAGCTGTTTTTT

v_gene: TRBV6-5
j_gene: TRBJ2-1
abundance: -
len: 14
d_gene: -
CDR3aa: CASSLFTRFHEQFF
CDR3nt: TGTGCCAGCAGCCTGTTTACTAGGTTTCATGAGCAGTTCTTC

v_gene: TRBV7-8
j_gene: TRBJ1-3
abundance: few
len: 14
d_gene: -
CDR3aa: CASSRTESGNTIYF
CDR3nt: TGTGCCAGCAGCCGGACGGAGAGTGGAAACACCATATATTTT

v_gene: TRBV12-3/TRBV12-4
j_gene: TRBJ1-5
abundance: few
len: 18
d_gene: TRBD1
CDR3aa: CASSWTGGDSYSNQPQHF
CDR3nt: TGTGCCAGCAGCTGGACAGGGGGGGATTCTTATAGCAATCAGCCCCAGCATTTT

v_gene: TRBV15
j_gene: TRBJ2-5
abundance: few
len: 16
d_gene: -
CDR3aa: CATSRTPVAVQETQYF
CDR3nt: TGTGCCACCAGCAGGACGCCCGTGGCAGTCCAAGAGACCCAGTACTTC

v_gene: TRBV6-2/TRBV6-3
j_gene: TRBJ1-1
abundance: many
len: 15
d_gene: -
CDR3aa: CASSEPGQMNTEAFF
CDR3nt: TGTGCCAGCAGTGAGCCAGGACAAATGAACACTGAAGCTTTCTTT

v_gene: TRBV21-1
j_gene: TRBJ2-7
abundance: -
len: 16
d_gene: -
CDR3aa: CASSLGLTGLSYEQYF
CDR3nt: TGTGCCAGCAGCCTAGGATTGACAGGCTTATCCTACGAGCAGTACTTC

v_gene: TRBV7-2
j_gene: TRBJ1-5
abundance: many
len: 17
d_gene: TRBD1
CDR3aa: CASSLGPGQRSNQPQHF
CDR3nt: TGTGCCAGCAGCTTAGGGCCGGGACAGAGAAGCAATCAGCCCCAGCATTTT

v_gene: TRBV14
j_gene: TRBJ2-5
abundance: -
len: 14
d_gene: TRBD1
CDR3aa: CASSPTGGRETQYF
CDR3nt: TGTGCCAGCAGCCCAACAGGGGGCCGGGAGACCCAGTACTTC

v_gene: TRBV5-1
j_gene: TRBJ2-7
abundance: -
len: 16
d_gene: TRBD1
CDR3aa: CASSLARGTGTYEQYF
CDR3nt: TGCGCCAGCAGCTTGGCCCGGGGGACAGGGACCTACGAGCAGTACTTC

v_gene: TRBV12-3/TRBV12-4
j_gene: TRBJ2-7
abundance: few
len: 14
d_gene: -
CDR3aa: CASGFRESRYEQYF
CDR3nt: TGTGCCAGCGGGTTCCGGGAGTCTCGGTACGAGCAGTACTTC

v_gene: TRBV27
j_gene: TRBJ2-7
abundance: -
len: 13
d_gene: -
CDR3aa: CASSRTGSNEQYF
CDR3nt: TGTGCCAGCAGTAGAACAGGGTCCAACGAGCAGTACTTC

v_gene: TRBV7-2
j_gene: TRBJ1-1
abundance: -
len: 16
d_gene: -
CDR3aa: CASSLISGGLDTEAFF
CDR3nt: TGTGCCAGCAGCTTAATCTCGGGGGGTCTGGACACTGAAGCTTTCTTT

v_gene: TRBV25-1
j_gene: TRBJ1-5
abundance: -
len: 16
d_gene: -
CDR3aa: CASSDYPRGSNQPQHF
CDR3nt: TGTGCCAGCAGTGATTACCCCAGGGGTAGCAATCAGCCCCAGCATTTT

v_gene: TRBV20-1
j_gene: TRBJ2-7
abundance: -
len: 14
d_gene: TRBD1
CDR3aa: CSAHLTGGWEEQYF
CDR3nt: TGCAGTGCTCATCTGACAGGGGGCTGGGAAGAGCAGTACTTC

v_gene: TRBV5-1
j_gene: TRBJ2-3
abundance: few
len: 14
d_gene: -
CDR3aa: CASAPGQSTDTQYF
CDR3nt: TGCGCCAGCGCCCCCGGACAAAGCACAGATACGCAGTATTTT

v_gene: TRBV7-9
j_gene: TRBJ1-1
abundance: -
len: 15
d_gene: -
CDR3aa: CASSLHGGRNTEAFF
CDR3nt: TGTGCCAGCAGCTTACACGGGGGTCGGAACACTGAAGCTTTCTTT

v_gene: TRBV18
j_gene: TRBJ1-2
abundance: -
len: 13
d_gene: -
CDR3aa: CASSPAVIYGYTF
CDR3nt: TGTGCCAGCTCACCAGCAGTCATCTATGGCTACACCTTC

v_gene: TRBV7-2
j_gene: TRBJ1-6
abundance: few
len: 13
d_gene: -
CDR3aa: CASSPSELAPLHF
CDR3nt: TGTGCCAGCAGTCCAAGCGAATTGGCACCCCTCCACTTT

v_gene: TRBV29-1
j_gene: TRBJ2-2
abundance: few
len: 15
d_gene: TRBD2
CDR3aa: CSVEGLAGVNGELFF
CDR3nt: TGCAGCGTTGAAGGACTAGCGGGAGTTAACGGGGAGCTGTTTTTT

v_gene: TRBV29-1
j_gene: TRBJ2-4
abundance: -
len: 12
d_gene: TRBD1
CDR3aa: CSGSGGENIQYF
CDR3nt: TGCAGCGGATCAGGGGGAGAAAACATTCAGTACTTC

v_gene: TRBV7-9
j_gene: TRBJ1-2
abundance: -
len: 12
d_gene: TRBD1
CDR3aa: CASSSGQVGYTF
CDR3nt: TGTGCCAGCAGCTCCGGACAGGTGGGCTACACCTTC

v_gene: TRBV6-1
j_gene: TRBJ1-5
abundance: many
len: 15
d_gene: -
CDR3aa: CASSAPRDNNQPQHF
CDR3nt: TGTGCCAGCAGTGCACCCCGGGACAACAATCAGCCCCAGCATTTT

v_gene: TRBV6-1
j_gene: TRBJ2-4
abundance: -
len: 18
d_gene: TRBD1
CDR3aa: CASSAEDRGFVDKNIQYF
CDR3nt: TGTGCCAGCAGCGCGGAGGACAGGGGGTTTGTGGACAAAAACATTCAGTACTTC

v_gene: TRBV5-6
j_gene: TRBJ2-5
abundance: few
len: 15
d_gene: TRBD1
CDR3aa: CASSLGDREQETQYF
CDR3nt: TGTGCCAGCAGCTTGGGCGACAGGGAGCAAGAGACCCAGTACTTC

v_gene: TRBV7-2
j_gene: TRBJ1-3
abundance: many
len: 15
d_gene: -
CDR3aa: CASSFAGSTGNTIYF
CDR3nt: TGTGCCAGCAGCTTCGCGGGGTCAACTGGAAACACCATATATTTT

v_gene: TRBV7-9
j_gene: TRBJ1-4
abundance: few
len: 12
d_gene: -
CDR3aa: CASSASTGLLFF
CDR3nt: TGTGCCAGCAGCGCAAGCACAGGGTTGCTGTTTTTT

v_gene: TRBV5-1
j_gene: TRBJ2-5
abundance: -
len: 14
d_gene: TRBD1
CDR3aa: CASSLKGQGETQYF
CDR3nt: TGCGCCAGCAGCTTGAAGGGACAGGGGGAGACCCAGTACTTC

v_gene: TRBV29-1
j_gene: TRBJ1-1
abundance: -
len: 10
d_gene: -
CDR3aa: CSVVLSEAFF
CDR3nt: TGCAGCGTTGTTCTATCTGAAGCTTTCTTT

v_gene: TRBV20-1
j_gene: TRBJ1-2
abundance: -
len: 13
d_gene: TRBD1
CDR3aa: CSHAGRDRGRDTF
CDR3nt: TGCAGTCACGCAGGCCGGGACAGGGGAAGGGACACCTTC

v_gene: TRBV28
j_gene: TRBJ1-1
abundance: many
len: 14
d_gene: -
CDR3aa: CASSWRQTNTEAFF
CDR3nt: TGTGCCAGCAGTTGGAGACAGACGAACACTGAAGCTTTCTTT

v_gene: TRBV7-6
j_gene: TRBJ2-7
abundance: -
len: 13
d_gene: -
CDR3aa: CASSPRTKYEQYF
CDR3nt: TGTGCCAGCAGCCCAAGGACTAAATACGAGCAGTACTTC

v_gene: TRBV28
j_gene: TRBJ2-5
abundance: -
len: 14
d_gene: -
CDR3aa: CASSSWERRWTQYF
CDR3nt: TGTGCCAGCAGTTCATGGGAGAGGCGGTGGACCCAGTACTTC

v_gene: TRBV2
j_gene: TRBJ2-1
abundance: -
len: 13
d_gene: -
CDR3aa: CAQKVSRYNEQFF
CDR3nt: TGTGCCCAAAAAGTATCTCGATACAATGAGCAGTTCTTC

v_gene: TRBV12-3/TRBV12-4
j_gene: TRBJ2-5
abundance: few
len: 14
d_gene: -
CDR3aa: CASSQWSTQETQYF
CDR3nt: TGTGCCAGCAGCCAATGGTCTACCCAAGAGACCCAGTACTTC

v_gene: TRBV4-1
j_gene: TRBJ2-3
abundance: few
len: 16
d_gene: TRBD2
CDR3aa: CASSQATSGSTDTQYF
CDR3nt: TGCGCCAGCAGCCAAGCTACTAGCGGTAGCACAGATACGCAGTATTTT

v_gene: TRBV20-1
j_gene: TRBJ2-3
abundance: -
len: 16
d_gene: -
CDR3aa: CSAHPFRSELSDTQYF
CDR3nt: TGCAGTGCTCACCCATTTCGAAGCGAGTTGTCGGATACGCAGTATTTT

v_gene: TRBV7-8
j_gene: TRBJ2-3
abundance: few
len: 13
d_gene: -
CDR3aa: CASSYAGADTQYF
CDR3nt: TGTGCCAGCAGCTATGCCGGGGCAGATACGCAGTATTTT

v_gene: TRBV11-3
j_gene: TRBJ2-3
abundance: -
len: 18
d_gene: TRBD2
CDR3aa: CASSPGAVAGSYADTQYF
CDR3nt: TGTGCCAGCAGCCCAGGCGCAGTAGCGGGAAGCTACGCAGATACGCAGTATTTT

v_gene: TRBV11-1
j_gene: TRBJ1-1
abundance: many
len: 15
d_gene: -
CDR3aa: CASSSLGHLNTEAFF
CDR3nt: TGTGCCAGCAGCTCGCTGGGACATTTGAACACTGAAGCTTTCTTT